This note documents a single T cell receptor beta chain sequence. Its antigen is as yet unknown. Profiled with immunoSEQ multiplex PCR; TCRdb holds only in-frame clones, not every one. Of around 260,000 clones in the sample, less than 95% were seen once. This specimen belongs to a study of cytomegalovirus exposure and HLA in healthy donors. General study findings and limits: The finding came from a later analysis; first-cohort TCR clusters tended to co-occur in the 120 or so validation repertoires.

The clonotype was recovered from a woman in her twenties or thirties in good health and CMV-seronegative. Material: PBMCs.

CDR3 sequence reads: CASSLRASGNEAFF. CDR3 in DNA: TGTGCCAGCAGTTTACGGGCCTCAGGGAATGAAGCTTTCTTT. This chain links TRBV28 with TRBJ1-1; possible D gene TRBD1, 5 bases. This CDR3 is 14 amino acids long. CDR1 is MDHEN, CDR2 SYDVKM, per germline. V lost 2 bases to trimming and J lost 7 bases, with 14 bases between them.